The 9 T cell receptor beta chains below all came from one sample that was sequenced in a study of blood T cell repertoires in COVID-19. TCRdb's copy holds only in-frame clones and misses some; the assay was immunoSEQ multiplex PCR. The sample includes 150,000 to 160,000 clones, approximately 85% seen only once; the top ten take 0.63%. The sequencing input was peripheral blood. These receptors originate from a man between 60 and 70 years old with COVID-19, enrolled during active disease.

The chain couples TRBV5-1 to TRBJ2-1, with a possible D match to TRBD1 (5 bases). The CDR3 extends over 14 amino acids. V was cut by 4 bases and J by 4 bases, with 12 bases left in between. The V gene's germline CDR1 is SGHRS and CDR2 YFSETQ. Here the CDR3 DNA reads TGCGCCAGCAGCGTGGACACCTCATACAATGAGCAGTTCTTC. Its translation: CASSVDTSYNEQFF.

The V gene is TRBV5-1, the J gene TRBJ1-2, with 8 bases that match TRBD1. Germline CDR1 reads SGHRS; CDR2 reads YFSETQ. CDR3 length: 15 amino acids. The V gene end was trimmed by 1 base and the J gene end by 6 bases; junction bases not matched to a gene: 8. This chain's CDR3 is CASSLTGGIVDGYTF. CDR3 bases: TGCGCCAGCAGCTTGACAGGGGGGATCGTAGATGGCTACACCTTC.

J is TRBJ2-1 and V is TRBV6-5; no firm D call. Trimming pared 8 bases from V and 5 bases from J, leaving 13 bases between. Germline CDR1 MNHEY, CDR2 SVGAGI. The CDR3 contains 13 residues. The CDR3 here is CASARYSHNEQFF. DNA of the CDR3: TGTGCCAGCGCGCGGTATTCCCACAATGAGCAGTTCTTC.

J is TRBJ1-1 and V is TRBV27, with 8 bases that match TRBD1. Germline V gene sequence: CDR1 MNHEY, CDR2 SMNVEV (reference sequence). The CDR3 is 14 residues long. Unmatched junction bases numbered 1, after V lost 3 bases and J lost 1 base. The CDR3 is CASSFGTGNTEAFF. The DNA of the CDR3 is TGTGCCAGCAGTTTCGGGACAGGGAACACTGAAGCTTTCTTT.

The CDR3 protein is CASSAPGTSSRDTQYF. In DNA form, the CDR3 reads TGTGCCAGTAGTGCCCCCGGGACTAGCTCCCGAGATACGCAGTATTTT. The chain carries TRBV19 and TRBJ2-3; TRBD2 matches at 9 bases. J was trimmed by 5 bases and V by 5 bases; bases with no gene match: 11. CDR1 and CDR2 from the germline V gene are LNHDA and SQIVND (reference sequence). This CDR3 spans 16 amino acids.

The V gene is TRBV11-3, the J gene TRBJ1-1; D gene ambiguous. Trimming removed 5 bases at V and 4 bases at J, with 26 bases between. This CDR3 is 18 amino acids long. The germline V gene has CDR1 SGHNT and CDR2 YENEEA. The CDR3 region has the DNA TGTGCCAGCAGCCCCATGAAAGCTCTCTTAGGAGTGAGCACTGAAGCTTTCTTT. As protein: CASSPMKALLGVSTEAFF.

CDR3 sequence: CASRGRREKLFF. CDR3 DNA: TGTGCCAGCAGGGGGCGACGTGAAAAACTGTTTTTT. J is TRBJ1-4 and V is TRBV6-5, with a possible D match to TRBD1 (5 bases). There are 12 residues in the CDR3. Looked up from germline, CDR1 is MNHEY and CDR2 is SVGAGI. The V end lost 6 bases, the J end lost 7 bases, and 9 bases lay between the germline ends.

The chain combines TRBV18 with TRBJ1-3; no reliable D call. Deletions cut 2 bases from V and 0 bases from J, with 14 bases between. Germline V CDR1 and CDR2: KGHSH, LQKENI. CDR3 size: 17 residues. Here the CDR3 reads CASSPASRSSSGNTIYF. CDR3 in DNA: TGTGCCAGCTCACCAGCAAGCAGGTCCAGCTCTGGAAACACCATATATTTT.

This sequence joins TRBV7-3 and TRBJ2-1, with 7 bases that match TRBD2. This CDR3 region has 16 residues. Germline loops: CDR1 SGHTA, CDR2 FQGTGA. Trimming removed 2 bases from V and 0 bases from J; junction bases left unmatched: 4. In DNA form, the CDR3 reads TGTGCCAGCAGCTTAGCGGGGGACCCCTCCTACAATGAGCAGTTCTTC. Translation gives CASSLAGDPSYNEQFF.